These 7 T cell receptor beta chains were all obtained from the same sample, sequenced in a study of human T cells and chemical hapten exposure. Time point given: patch test 1, 2 weeks after DPC sensitization. The treatment here: therapeutic diphenylcyclopropenone sensitization with weekly scalp DPC. TCRdb itself ran the RACE reads through MiXCR, one entry per CDR3 protein. The sample lists approximately 49,000 distinct CDR3 sequences; less than 9.5% were seen once. This specimen consisted of whole blood, obtained in connection with sensitization to the hapten diphenylcyclopropenone (DPC). Every receptor here comes from a woman aged 45 to 65 with alopecia areata. Some clones in this sample may be carry-over from other donors' samples.

This clonotype was observed at least ten times. The chain couples TRBV7-8 to TRBJ2-2, with D possibly matching TRBD2 (6 bases). Per germline, CDR1 SGHVS and CDR2 FQNEAQ. The CDR3 sequence is 15 residues long. Trimming removed 5 bases from V and 5 bases from J, with 15 bases in between. CDR3 DNA: TGTGCCAGCAGCACCAGACTAGGGCGGACCGGGGAGCTGTTTTTT. Its protein is CASSTRLGRTGELFF.

J is TRBJ2-3 and V is TRBV28, with D unclear. V lost 6 bases, J lost 3 bases, and 7 bases lay in between. The CDR3 is made up of 12 amino acids. Per the germline V gene, CDR1 is MDHEN and CDR2 is SYDVKM. CDR3 sequence: CASSEITDTQYF. DNA for the CDR3: TGTGCCAGCAGCGAAATTACAGATACGCAGTATTTT.

This clonotype has a count of ten or more. The V gene is TRBV6-1, the J gene TRBJ2-7; 9 bases are a match to TRBD2. Losses at the gene ends were 2 bases for V and 7 bases for J; bases not matched to a gene: 9. CDR1 and CDR2 from the germline V gene are MNHNS and SASEGT. The CDR3 is 15 amino acids. As DNA, the CDR3 is TGTGCCAGCAGTGAAATGGCGGGAGGGCCTTGGGAGCAGTACTTC. Translating it yields CASSEMAGGPWEQYF.

The gene calls are TRBV28 and TRBJ2-7, with 9 nucleotides matching TRBD1. Germline CDR1 is MDHEN and CDR2 is SYDVKM. Trimming cost V 5 bases and J 4 bases; bases outside gene matches: 9. The CDR3 runs to 15 residues. CDR3: CASSAPGQGRYEQYF. DNA of the CDR3: TGTGCCAGCAGTGCTCCGGGACAGGGCCGATACGAGCAGTACTTC.

The V call is TRBV29-1, the J call TRBJ2-1; TRBD2 agrees at 12 bases. Germline V gene lookup returns CDR1 SQVTM and CDR2 ANQGSEA. Trimming cost V 7 bases and J 4 bases; bases outside gene matches: 14. The CDR3 has 17 amino acids. As DNA, the CDR3 is TGCAGCGCCACCCCCTTTTCGACTAGCGGGAGTTACAATGAGCAGTTCTTC. Translated: CSATPFSTSGSYNEQFF.

This clonotype was counted at least ten times. The DNA of the CDR3 is TGTGCCAGCAGTTTAACCGGGACAGCCTATGGCTACACCTTC. Protein product: CASSLTGTAYGYTF. V and J are TRBV6-5 and TRBJ1-2, with TRBD1 matching 7 bases. The CDR3 is made up of 14 amino acids. The V gene's germline CDR1 is MNHEY and CDR2 SVGAGI. Unmatched junction bases numbered 6, after V lost 4 bases and J lost 4 bases.

This clonotype was found many times. The rearrangement links TRBV7-6 to TRBJ1-4; the D is unclear. Germline CDR1 is SGHVS and CDR2 is FNYEAQ. CDR3 length: 14 residues. With 5 bases removed from V and 7 bases from J, the gap between germline ends came to 14 bases. The CDR3 sequence: CASSRGWKREKLFF. For the CDR3, the DNA is TGTGCCAGCAGCCGGGGTTGGAAGCGTGAAAAACTGTTTTTT.